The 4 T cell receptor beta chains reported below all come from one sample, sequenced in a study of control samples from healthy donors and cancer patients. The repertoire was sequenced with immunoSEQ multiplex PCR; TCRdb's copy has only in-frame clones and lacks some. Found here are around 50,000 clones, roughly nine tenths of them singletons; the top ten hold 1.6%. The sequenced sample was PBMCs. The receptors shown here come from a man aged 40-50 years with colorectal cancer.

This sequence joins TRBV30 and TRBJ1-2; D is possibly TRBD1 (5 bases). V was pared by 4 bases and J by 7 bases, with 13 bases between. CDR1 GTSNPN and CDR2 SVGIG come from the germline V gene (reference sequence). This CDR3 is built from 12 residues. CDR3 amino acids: CAWTRDSGGYTF. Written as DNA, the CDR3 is TGTGCCTGGACCCGTGACAGCGGTGGCTACACCTTC.

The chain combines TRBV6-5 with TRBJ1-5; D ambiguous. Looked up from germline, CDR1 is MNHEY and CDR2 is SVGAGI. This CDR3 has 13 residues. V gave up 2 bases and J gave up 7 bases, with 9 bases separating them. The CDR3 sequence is CASSYPLGQPQHF. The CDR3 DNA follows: TGTGCCAGCAGTTACCCCCTCGGGCAGCCCCAGCATTTT.

Written as DNA, the CDR3 is TGTGCCAGCAGCCAACCGCGACAGGGGTTATCTAATGAAAAACTGTTTTTT. Its protein is CASSQPRQGLSNEKLFF. The V call is TRBV7-9, the J call TRBJ1-4; 8 bases agree with TRBD1. The V and J ends lost 5 bases and 3 bases, in that order; junction bases with no gene match: 11. This CDR3 has 17 residues. Germline V gene lookup returns CDR1 SEHNR and CDR2 FQNEAQ (reference sequence).

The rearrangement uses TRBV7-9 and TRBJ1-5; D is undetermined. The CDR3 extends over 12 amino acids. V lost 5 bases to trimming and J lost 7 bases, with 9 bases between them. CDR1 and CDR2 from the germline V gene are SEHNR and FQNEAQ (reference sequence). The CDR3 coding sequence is TGTGCCAGCAGCACTCCCCGGCAGCCCCAGCATTTT. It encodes CASSTPRQPQHF.